The 25 T cell receptor beta chains given below trace back to one sample, sequenced in a study of T cell responses to AZD1222 COVID-19 vaccine. Generated by immunoSEQ multiplex PCR, the TCRdb table keeps only in-frame clones and is missing some. The data show about 100,000 clones, roughly 89% seen once. Sequences were derived from peripheral blood, sampled on day 0 of AZD1222 vaccination. The receptors originated from an adult in good health.

This chain links TRBV19 with TRBJ2-3, with 9 bases that match TRBD1. CDR3 length equals 15 residues. Germline CDR1 reads LNHDA; CDR2 reads SQIVND (reference sequence). Losses at the gene ends were 4 bases for V and 1 base for J; bases not matched to a gene: 3. The CDR3 DNA follows: TGTGCCAGTAGTAGGGACAGGGTGGGCACAGATACGCAGTATTTT. It encodes CASSRDRVGTDTQYF. The full variable domain, in which reference TRBV19 and TRBJ2-3 provide the parts outside the CDR3, is DGGITQSPKYLFRKEGQNVTLSCEQNLNHDAMYWYRQDPGQGLRLIYYSQIVNDFQKGDIAEGYSVSREKKESFPLTVTSAQKNPTAFYLCASSRDRVGTDTQYFGPGTRLTVL.

This chain links TRBV6-5 with TRBJ1-1; unclear D gene. The CDR3 covers 16 residues. Germline CDR1 reads MNHEY; CDR2 reads SVGAGI. V was clipped by 4 bases and J by 1 base, with 16 bases between them. The CDR3 DNA is TGTGCCAGCAGTTCCCCGACCGGGTCCGGGAACACTGAAGCTTTCTTT. This translates into CASSSPTGSGNTEAFF.

This chain uses TRBV6-2 or TRBV6-3 with TRBJ2-5; 12 bases agree with TRBD2. The ends lost 2 bases at V and 4 bases at J; junction bases unmatched: 8. Germline V gene sequence: CDR1 MNHEY, CDR2 SVGEGT. The CDR3 totals 17 residues. The CDR3, as DNA: TGTGCCAGCAGTTACCCCCCTCTAGCGGGAGGGCGAGAGACCCAGTACTTC. This gives the protein CASSYPPLAGGRETQYF.

V is TRBV5-4 and J is TRBJ2-5, with a tentative D call TRBD2 (6 bases). Per the germline V gene, CDR1 is SGHNT and CDR2 is YYREEE (reference sequence). CDR3 length: 14 amino acids. Trimming took off 4 bases at V and 2 bases at J, with 12 bases between the two ends. This CDR3 reads CASSRPGLQETQYF. The CDR3 nucleotides read TGTGCCAGCAGCAGACCGGGACTGCAAGAGACCCAGTACTTC.

This chain uses TRBV28 with TRBJ1-2; 8 nucleotides align to TRBD1. The CDR3 sequence is 14 residues long. The trim removed 7 bases at V and 5 bases at J, leaving 9 bases unmatched. CDR1 and CDR2 (germline): MDHEN, SYDVKM. Here the CDR3 reads CASTFTGGSYGYTF. CDR3 bases: TGTGCCAGCACTTTCACAGGGGGTAGTTATGGCTACACCTTC.

This chain joins TRBV2 and TRBJ2-7; tentatively, D is TRBD1 (6 bases). The CDR3 spans 14 residues. Germline V gene data show CDR1 as SNHLY and CDR2 as FYNNEI. V lost 8 bases, J lost 3 bases, and 17 bases lay in between. The CDR3 DNA reads as TGTGCCAGCCTGAGGGGGACATTCGACTACGAGCAGTACTTC. Protein product: CASLRGTFDYEQYF.

V gene TRBV21-1 combines with J gene TRBJ1-2; the table gives TRBD1 as D, unverified against the DNA. TRBV21-1 is recorded as a pseudogene. The CDR3 loop spans 14 amino acids. The CDR3 reads CASSRGHRNYGYTF. DNA for the CDR3: TGTGCCAGCAGCCGGGGACATCGTAACTATGGCTACACCTTC.

The chain joins TRBV19 to TRBJ1-1; D gene ambiguous. Germline assignment: CDR1 LNHDA and CDR2 SQIVND (reference sequence). The CDR3 runs to 14 residues. V was cut by 5 bases and J by 3 bases, with 13 bases left in between. The CDR3: CASSLTPPHTEAFF. The CDR3 DNA follows: TGTGCCAGTAGTCTTACACCCCCCCACACTGAAGCTTTCTTT.

The chain combines TRBV19 with TRBJ1-5; D possibly corresponds to TRBD1 (5 bases). V was shortened by 10 bases and J by 7 bases, with 14 bases between the two germline ends. Germline CDR1 is LNHDA and CDR2 is SQIVND (reference sequence). The CDR3 sequence is 12 residues long. This CDR3 reads CATSQGIQPQHF. The CDR3 DNA reads TGTGCCACCTCCCAGGGTATCCAGCCCCAGCATTTT.

The chain recombines TRBV11-2 with TRBJ1-1; D might be TRBD1 (5 bases). V was trimmed by 1 base and J by 4 bases, leaving 22 bases between them. The germline CDR1 and CDR2 sequences are SGHAT and FQNNGV. CDR3 size: 18 residues. The CDR3 region has the DNA TGTGCCAGCAGCTTAGGGACCGGGGCCCTACCCCTGGGCACTGAAGCTTTCTTT. This encodes CASSLGTGALPLGTEAFF.

The chain is built from TRBV6-2 or TRBV6-3 and TRBJ2-2, with D perhaps TRBD2 (6 bases). Germline CDR1 and CDR2: MNHEY and SVGEGT. The CDR3 is 13 residues long. Between the trimmed V and J ends, which lost 6 bases and 1 base, there was a span of 6 bases. CDR3 DNA sequence: TGTGCCAGCAGCGGGGGGAACACCGGGGAGCTGTTTTTT. Its protein is CASSGGNTGELFF.

This clone was recorded only once. The chain couples TRBV4-3 to TRBJ1-6; 9 bases match TRBD1. This CDR3 region has 14 residues. The junction had 8 bases not matched to a gene; V was cut back by 8 bases and J by 9 bases. Germline V CDR1 and CDR2: LGHNA, YSLEER. CDR3 amino acids: CASGDRGLSSPLHF. The CDR3 region has the DNA TGCGCCAGCGGTGACAGGGGGTTAAGTTCACCCCTCCACTTT.

This sequence joins TRBV11-3 and TRBJ1-2, with 11 bases that match TRBD1. Looked up from germline, CDR1 is SGHNT and CDR2 is YENEEA. With V trimmed by 5 bases and J by 8 bases, 4 bases remained unmatched. This CDR3 is 13 amino acids long. CDR3 nucleotide sequence: TGTGCCAGCAGCGCCGGGACAGGGGGGGGCTACACCTTC. This gives the protein CASSAGTGGGYTF.

The rearrangement links TRBV14 to TRBJ1-2; a weak D match, TRBD1 (6 bases). This CDR3 is built from 12 residues. In germline, CDR1 is SGHDN, CDR2 FVKESK. V gave up 5 bases and J gave up 2 bases, with 6 bases separating them. The DNA for the CDR3 is TGTGCCAGCAGCACAGGGAACTATGGCTACACCTTC. Amino acids: CASSTGNYGYTF.

With respect to this clone: Other DNA sequences in this sample translate to the same CDR3. The chain combines TRBV6-1 with TRBJ1-1; the D is unclear. Per germline, CDR1 MNHNS and CDR2 SASEGT. V lost 3 bases and J lost 0, with 8 bases in between. The CDR3 contains 14 residues. In nucleotides, the CDR3 is TGTGCCAGCAGTGACAGGTCCATGAACACTGAAGCTTTCTTT. Residues: CASSDRSMNTEAFF.

The genes are TRBV5-1 and TRBJ2-7; D gene ambiguous. CDR3 size: 13 residues. The germline gives CDR1 SGHRS, CDR2 YFSETQ. The ends were cut back, 2 bases at V and 0 bases at J, with 6 bases in the middle. CDR3 amino acids: CASSLISSYEQYF. CDR3 DNA sequence: TGCGCCAGCAGCTTAATCAGCTCCTACGAGCAGTACTTC.

CDR3 amino acids: CASRGGGTSTDTQYF. The DNA for the CDR3 is TGTGCCAGCAGAGGTGGGGGGACTAGCACAGATACGCAGTATTTT. J is TRBJ2-3 and V is TRBV11-3; a weak D match, TRBD2 (6 bases). Trimming took off 6 bases at V and 0 bases at J, with 13 bases between the two ends. Germline CDR1 and CDR2: SGHNT and YENEEA. The CDR3 loop spans 15 amino acids.

This chain connects TRBV19 to TRBJ2-1; TRBD2 might be the D (5 bases). CDR3 size: 14 residues. V lost 4 bases and J 6 bases, leaving 13 bases between the germline ends. Per the germline V gene, CDR1 is LNHDA and CDR2 is SQIVND (reference sequence). CDR3: CASSRVGAVNEQFF. The CDR3 bases are TGTGCCAGTAGTAGGGTGGGAGCCGTCAATGAGCAGTTCTTC.

This chain links TRBV7-9 with TRBJ2-5; D uncertain. CDR1 is SEHNR and CDR2 is FQNEAQ in the germline V gene (reference sequence). V gave up 1 base and J gave up 2 bases, with 20 bases separating them. This CDR3 contains 18 residues. CDR3 sequence: CASSLDRLGRDKQETQYF. DNA of the CDR3: TGTGCCAGCAGCTTAGACCGATTGGGCAGAGATAAACAAGAGACCCAGTACTTC.

This clone was counted only a few times. The chain is built from TRBV7-9 and TRBJ2-7; possible D gene TRBD2, 5 bases. The CDR3 length is 13 residues. V lost 9 bases and J 3 bases, leaving 15 bases between the germline ends. CDR1 is SEHNR and CDR2 is FQNEAQ in the germline V gene (reference sequence). The CDR3 DNA follows: TGTGCCAGTGGCCGCGGGCCTGTCTACGAGCAGTACTTC. The encoded protein is CASGRGPVYEQYF.

V usage is TRBV28 and J usage is TRBJ1-2; D call uncertain. V was pared by 5 bases and J by 6 bases, with 13 bases between. Germline values: CDR1 MDHEN, CDR2 SYDVKM. There are 13 residues in the CDR3. The CDR3 DNA follows: TGTGCCAGCAGTCCCCCCGAATCTCATGGCTACACCTTC. Translation: CASSPPESHGYTF.

The chain employs TRBV25-1 and TRBJ2-7; 10 bases are a match to TRBD2. CDR3 length equals 15 residues. With 4 bases clipped from V and 2 bases from J, the junction kept 5 bases outside the gene matches. The germline V gene has CDR1 MGHDK and CDR2 SYGVNS. The CDR3 sequence is CASSATSGRAYEQYF. In DNA, the CDR3 is TGTGCCAGCAGTGCGACTAGCGGGCGCGCCTACGAGCAGTACTTC.

The rearrangement links TRBV6-1 to TRBJ1-1; D perhaps matches TRBD1 (6 bases). The CDR3 is made up of 16 amino acids. The V and J ends lost 0 bases and 4 bases respectively, with 15 bases between them. Germline V gene sequence: CDR1 MNHNS, CDR2 SASEGT. As DNA, the CDR3 is TGTGCCAGCAGTGAAGCGCTTCCAGGGGTCGGCACTGAAGCTTTCTTT. Its protein is CASSEALPGVGTEAFF.

The CDR3 bases are TGTGCCAGCAGTCCGGGACTAGCCATGGGGGATGAGCAGTTCTTC. It codes for CASSPGLAMGDEQFF. V is TRBV3-1 (or the pseudogene TRBV3-2) and J is TRBJ2-1; 9 nucleotides line up with TRBD2. Looked up from germline, CDR1 is LGHDT and CDR2 is YNNKEL (reference sequence). The CDR3 extends over 15 amino acids. Trimming took 6 bases from V and 8 from J; bases not matched to a gene: 11.

The rearrangement uses TRBV14 and TRBJ2-2; TRBD1 is a possible D gene (5 bases). The germline V and J ends were trimmed by 2 bases and 0 bases, with 13 bases remaining between them. The germline CDR1 and CDR2 sequences are SGHDN and FVKESK. There are 17 residues in the CDR3. The CDR3 nucleotides are TGTGCCAGCAGCCAAAGGTTTGGGGCCTCGAACACCGGGGAGCTGTTTTTT. Translating gives CASSQRFGASNTGELFF.